Listed here are 6 T cell receptor beta chains from one sample, sequenced in a study of cytomegalovirus exposure and HLA in healthy donors. Primers included in the PCR were 60 Vbeta and 13 Jbeta primers. Assay: immunoSEQ multiplex PCR; the TCRdb copy retains only in-frame clones and omits some. The sample consists of 100,000 to 120,000 clones, 60% to 80% of them appearing once. What was sequenced was PBMCs. Receptors originate from a young woman in good health and CMV-seropositive.

This clone was recorded a few times. This rearrangement joins TRBV5-1 to TRBJ1-1; 7 bases are a match to TRBD1. The CDR3 has 14 residues. Per germline, CDR1 SGHRS and CDR2 YFSETQ. Trimming removed 2 bases from V and 1 base from J; junction bases left unmatched: 2. This chain's CDR3 is CASSFDRENTEAFF. The DNA of the CDR3 is TGCGCCAGCAGCTTCGACAGGGAGAACACTGAAGCTTTCTTT.

The count of this clone is one. This chain links TRBV11-3 with TRBJ2-7; 10 bases line up with TRBD2. V lost 3 bases and J lost 2; bases outside the gene matches: 4. The germline CDR1 and CDR2 sequences are SGHNT and YENEEA. The CDR3 extends over 15 amino acids. CDR3 DNA: TGTGCCAGCAGCTTTCGCACTAGCGGGACCTACGAGCAGTACTTC. As protein: CASSFRTSGTYEQYF.

This clone was seen a few times. The chain joins TRBV7-3 to TRBJ2-7; 7 nucleotides line up with TRBD2. Germline CDR1 SGHTA, CDR2 FQGTGA. The CDR3 sequence is 13 residues long. V was clipped by 5 bases and J by 6 bases; unmatched bases: 7. The CDR3: CASSTEASGEQYF. CDR3 DNA sequence: TGTGCCAGCAGCACCGAAGCTAGCGGCGAGCAGTACTTC. Full variable domain (rest looked up from reference TRBV7-3 and TRBJ2-7): GAGVSQTPSNKVTEKGKYVELRCDPISGHTALYWYRQSLGQGPEFLIYFQGTGAADDSGLPNDRFFAVRPEGSVSTLKIQRTERGDSAVYLCASSTEASGEQYFGPGTRLTVT.

This clone came up a few times. J is TRBJ1-1 and V is TRBV29-1; 7 positions agree with TRBD1. Germline loops: CDR1 SQVTM, CDR2 ANQGSEA. J gave up 6 bases and V 8 bases, and 18 bases lay outside the gene matches. CDR3 length: 15 residues. The CDR3: CSIRPDWQGVSEAFF. CDR3 DNA: TGCAGCATCCGACCCGATTGGCAGGGGGTGTCTGAAGCTTTCTTT.

The chain is built from TRBV11-2 and TRBJ2-5; D is perhaps TRBD1 (6 bases). V shed 4 bases and J shed 1 base, with 10 bases lying between them. Germline V CDR1 and CDR2: SGHAT, FQNNGV. The length of the CDR3 is 14 residues. The CDR3 loop reads CASSWGRGQETQYF. In nucleotides, the CDR3 is TGTGCCAGCAGCTGGGGCAGGGGCCAAGAGACCCAGTACTTC.

The rearrangement uses TRBV6-6 and TRBJ2-5; TRBD2 aligns across 8 bases. The V gene end was trimmed by 1 base and the J gene end by 2 bases; junction bases not matched to a gene: 3. Germline V gives CDR1 MNHNY, CDR2 SVGAGI (reference sequence). The CDR3 runs 15 residues. CDR3 region: CASSYFPGGQETQYF. Written as DNA, the CDR3 is TGTGCCAGCAGTTACTTCCCGGGGGGGCAAGAGACCCAGTACTTC.